The source of this T cell receptor (beta chain) is a study of blood T cell repertoires in COVID-19. Study information: Samples came from the United States, Italy and Spain, spanning acute and convalescent COVID-19. T cells, B-cell-depleted T cells, or PBMCs provided the cDNA or gDNA that served as material.

Germline V CDR1 and CDR2: LNHDA, SQIVND (reference sequence). CDR3 length equals 13 residues. V shed 6 bases and J shed 1 base, with 9 bases lying between them. Per the study methods: Amplifying reference gene primers gave estimates of nucleated cell counts. Profiled with immunoSEQ multiplex PCR; TCRdb holds only in-frame clones, not every one. The DNA gave D and trimming, while V, J and clone size come from that table. Altogether more than 150,000 clones are present, over 75% being singletons, with the ten largest covering less than 30%. This clone counts as large (0.1 to 1%). The receptor was isolated from a woman in her 70s with acute or convalescent COVID-19. The material sequenced was peripheral blood. This chain uses TRBV19 with TRBJ1-1, with D tentatively TRBD1 (6 bases). The CDR3 nucleotides read TGTGCCAGTAGACAGACAGGGAACACTGAAGCTTTCTTT. Translation gives CASRQTGNTEAFF. Full variable domain (rest looked up from reference TRBV19 and TRBJ1-1): DGGITQSPKYLFRKEGQNVTLSCEQNLNHDAMYWYRQDPGQGLRLIYYSQIVNDFQKGDIAEGYSVSREKKESFPLTVTSAQKNPTAFYLCASRQTGNTEAFFGQGTRLTVV.